This TCR beta chain was retrieved from a study of blood T cell repertoires in COVID-19. The repertoire was sequenced with immunoSEQ multiplex PCR; TCRdb's copy has only in-frame clones and lacks some. The sample includes 160,000 or so clones, around 80% seen only once; the top ten take around 3.2%. This CDR3 comprises 15 residues. Germline values: CDR1 GTSNPN, CDR2 SVGIG (reference sequence). Trimming took 4 bases from V and 1 from J, leaving 16 bases between them. This chain joins TRBV30 and TRBJ1-1; D may be TRBD1 (5 bases). The sequence was collected from a woman aged 55-70 years who had recovered from COVID-19. Sample: PBMCs or T cells enriched from blood (not recorded which). The CDR3 protein is CAWKFDPTGNTEAFF. Written as DNA, the CDR3 is TGTGCCTGGAAATTTGACCCAACAGGGAACACTGAAGCTTTCTTT.